These 13 T cell receptor beta chains came from one sample sequenced in a study of blood T cell repertoires in COVID-19. The protocol was immunoSEQ multiplex PCR, while the TCRdb copy is restricted to in-frame clones and leaves out a portion. The sample lists fewer than 80,000 clones; 80% were seen once. Sequencing used peripheral blood. These receptors were obtained from a human donor in a cohort sampled during active COVID-19.

This rearrangement joins TRBV27 to TRBJ2-6; TRBD1 aligns across 9 bases. This CDR3 has 20 amino acids. Germline V CDR1 and CDR2: MNHEY, SMNVEV (reference sequence). V dropped 0 bases and J dropped 1; count of bases not matched to a gene: 10. The CDR3 nucleotides are TGTGCCAGCAGTTTATCATGGACAGGGGCGTCCTTATCTGGGGCCAACGTCCTGACTTTC. It encodes CASSLSWTGASLSGANVLTF.

The chain couples TRBV9 to TRBJ2-7, with TRBD1 as a possible D gene (6 bases). Germline V gene lookup returns CDR1 SGDLS and CDR2 YYNGEE. V was cut by 2 bases and J by 0 bases, with 9 bases left in between. This CDR3 has 14 amino acids. This CDR3 reads CASSVGQFSYEQYF. CDR3 coding DNA: TGTGCCAGCAGCGTCGGACAGTTCTCCTACGAGCAGTACTTC.

This chain joins TRBV24-1 and TRBJ1-4, with 7 bases matching TRBD1. The CDR3 runs 16 residues. With V trimmed by 2 bases and J by 5 bases, 7 bases remained unmatched. The V gene's germline CDR1 is KGHDR and CDR2 SFDVKD. CDR3 sequence reads: CATSDSRQGGNEKLFF. The CDR3 coding sequence is TGTGCCACCAGTGATTCACGACAGGGAGGAAATGAAAAACTGTTTTTT.

V and J are TRBV3-1 (or the pseudogene TRBV3-2) and TRBJ2-3; 12 nucleotides align to TRBD2. Per the germline V gene, CDR1 is LGHDT and CDR2 is YNNKEL (reference sequence). This CDR3 contains 14 residues. V shed 10 bases, J shed 2 bases, and the junction held 4 bases outside the gene matches. DNA of the CDR3: TGTGCCACCGGACTAGCGGGAAACACAGATACGCAGTATTTT. This encodes CATGLAGNTDTQYF.

The sample holds a few counts of this clone. V usage is TRBV25-1 and J usage is TRBJ1-1, with TRBD1 matching over 7 bases. Germline values: CDR1 MGHDK, CDR2 SYGVNS. The length of the CDR3 is 16 residues. V shed 3 bases and J 5 bases; nucleotides not matched to a gene: 12. This chain's CDR3 is CASSESGTVGRTEAFF. Written as DNA, the CDR3 is TGTGCCAGCAGTGAGTCCGGGACAGTAGGGAGGACTGAAGCTTTCTTT.

This chain uses TRBV5-1 with TRBJ2-6, with a possible D match to TRBD1 (5 bases). Germline V CDR1 and CDR2: SGHRS, YFSETQ. The CDR3 extends over 16 amino acids. Trimming took 2 bases from V and 0 from J, leaving 9 bases between them. This CDR3 is CASSFRGISGANVLTF. In DNA, the CDR3 is TGCGCCAGCAGCTTTAGGGGTATCTCTGGGGCCAACGTCCTGACTTTC. The full variable domain, in which reference TRBV5-1 and TRBJ2-6 provide the parts outside the CDR3, is KAGVTQTPRYLIKTRGQQVTLSCSPISGHRSVSWYQQTPGQGLQFLFEYFSETQRNKGNFPGRFSGRQFSNSRSEMNVSTLELGDSALYLCASSFRGISGANVLTFGAGSRLTVL.

The chain carries TRBV28 and TRBJ2-7; 9 bases line up with TRBD1. J was trimmed by 3 bases and V by 7 bases; bases with no gene match: 13. The CDR3 has 16 amino acids. CDR1 MDHEN and CDR2 SYDVKM come from the germline V gene. The CDR3 region has the DNA TGTGCCAGCACTCTAAAATGGACAGGGGAGGGCTACGAGCAGTACTTC. Its translation is CASTLKWTGEGYEQYF.

This clone appeared a few times. The rearrangement links TRBV4-3 to TRBJ1-5; D is perhaps TRBD1 (5 bases). Germline CDR1 and CDR2: LGHNA and YSLEER. This CDR3 has 15 residues. V dropped 3 bases and J dropped 7 bases, with 16 bases sitting between them. The CDR3 here is CASSQLFGARQPQHF. CDR3 bases: TGCGCCAGCAGCCAGCTCTTTGGGGCTCGACAGCCCCAGCATTTT.

The chain recombines TRBV6-5 with TRBJ2-7; TRBD1 aligns across 9 bases. Germline V gene lookup returns CDR1 MNHEY and CDR2 SVGAGI. The V and J ends lost 4 bases and 0 bases, in that order; junction bases with no gene match: 7. This CDR3 region has 16 residues. DNA of the CDR3: TGTGCCAGCAGTTGGGTAACGGGACAGGGCTCCTACGAGCAGTACTTC. Encoded protein: CASSWVTGQGSYEQYF.

The CDR3 loop reads CASMNRDDGYTF. The CDR3 DNA reads TGTGCCAGCATGAACAGGGATGATGGCTACACCTTC. The V and J genes are TRBV25-1 and TRBJ1-2, with D maybe TRBD1 (6 bases). The CDR3 runs to 12 residues. Germline V gene sequence: CDR1 MGHDK, CDR2 SYGVNS. Trimming shortened V by 7 bases and J by 6 bases, and 12 bases separated the two germline ends.

The V and J genes are TRBV6-1 and TRBJ2-3; D is possibly TRBD1 (6 bases). V gave up 2 bases and J gave up 4 bases, with 19 bases separating them. Germline V gene data show CDR1 as MNHNS and CDR2 as SASEGT. This CDR3 spans 17 amino acids. The CDR3 loop is CASSERETGPFPDTQYF. The CDR3 bases are TGTGCCAGCAGTGAAAGGGAGACAGGCCCCTTCCCAGATACGCAGTATTTT.

This sequence joins TRBV18 and TRBJ1-6; 12 bases match TRBD1. Germline CDR1 KGHSH, CDR2 LQKENI. There are 16 residues in the CDR3. The trim removed 3 bases at V and 10 bases at J, leaving 7 bases unmatched. CDR3 in amino acids: CASSPEGTGGRSPLHF. In DNA, the CDR3 is TGTGCCAGCTCACCTGAAGGGACAGGGGGCAGGTCACCCCTCCACTTT.

The gene calls are TRBV5-1 and TRBJ1-2, with a tentative D call TRBD1 (5 bases). V was cut by 4 bases and J by 2 bases, with 9 bases left in between. The CDR3 is made up of 13 amino acids. Germline-derived CDR1 and CDR2 are SGHRS and YFSETQ. In DNA, the CDR3 is TGCGCCAGCAGCCCTACAGGAAACTATGGCTACACCTTC. It yields the protein CASSPTGNYGYTF.